These T cell receptor beta chains were read from a single sample in a study of blood T cell repertoires in COVID-19. TCRdb's copy holds only in-frame clones and misses some; the assay was immunoSEQ multiplex PCR. This table has around 70,000 clones, approximately 90% appearing once. Specimen: peripheral blood. Every receptor here comes from a man in his forties or fifties with COVID-19, enrolled during active disease. The CDR3 runs from the conserved cysteine through the conserved F or W. D genes are given only for firm matches. Clone size is given for some rows only: seen once, a few or many times, or a class if the clone is expanded.

D gene,V gene,J gene,clone size,CDR3 protein,CDR3 DNA
-,TRBV7-2,TRBJ2-7,once,CASSLGYRGSLSYEQYF,TGTGCCAGCAGCTTAGGGTATAGGGGTAGCCTATCCTACGAGCAGTACTTC
-,TRBV2,TRBJ2-4,-,CASSEATQASRF,TGTGCCAGCAGTGAAGCTACACAGGCGAGCCGATTC
TRBD2,TRBV10-3,TRBJ2-1,-,CAISDDGAGGPLGRDEQFF,TGTGCCATCAGTGACGATGGTGCGGGAGGGCCATTGGGGCGCGATGAGCAGTTCTTC
-,TRBV7-2,TRBJ2-7,-,CASSLIVRYEQYF,TGTGCCAGCAGCTTAATCGTGCGTTACGAGCAGTACTTC
TRBD1,TRBV18,TRBJ2-1,-,CASSPGQSRNEQFF,TGTGCCAGCTCTCCGGGACAGAGTAGAAATGAGCAGTTCTTC
-,TRBV5-6,TRBJ2-7,-,CASSTQRYEQYF,TGTGCCAGCAGTACACAGAGATACGAGCAGTACTTC
-,TRBV30,TRBJ2-7,-,CAWASIGLGAREQYF,TGTGCCTGGGCATCCATCGGCCTAGGGGCTAGGGAGCAGTACTTC
TRBD1,TRBV3-1/TRBV3-2,TRBJ2-1,-,CASSPDRGNEQFF,TGTGCCAGCAGCCCCGACAGGGGCAATGAGCAGTTCTTC
TRBD1,TRBV4-1,TRBJ2-5,-,CASSITGTGFETQYF,TGCGCCAGCAGCATAACCGGGACAGGGTTCGAGACCCAGTACTTC
TRBD1,TRBV7-8,TRBJ2-1,-,CASSLKRTGDEQFF,TGTGCCAGCAGCTTAAAACGGACAGGGGATGAGCAGTTCTTC
TRBD1,TRBV19,TRBJ1-1,-,CASHGGGGEAFF,TGTGCCAGTCACGGAGGGGGCGGTGAAGCTTTCTTT
TRBD2,TRBV4-1,TRBJ2-1,-,CASTQSGGLAGINEQFF,TGCGCCAGCACCCAAAGCGGGGGACTAGCGGGGATCAATGAGCAGTTCTTC
TRBD1,TRBV30,TRBJ1-5,-,CAWGGTGSNQPQHF,TGTGCCTGGGGGGGGACAGGCAGCAATCAGCCCCAGCATTTT
-,TRBV30,TRBJ1-5,-,CAWSGPGGSYQPQHF,TGTGCCTGGAGTGGGCCGGGTGGGTCGTATCAGCCCCAGCATTTT
TRBD1,TRBV18,TRBJ2-1,-,CASSITTGVRDEQFF,TGTGCCAGCTCAATTACGACAGGGGTGCGGGATGAGCAGTTCTTC
TRBD1,TRBV18,TRBJ1-4,-,CASSQNLNTDRGVNEKLFF,TGTGCCAGCTCACAAAACCTAAACACCGACAGGGGGGTGAATGAAAAACTGTTTTTT
TRBD2,TRBV7-9,TRBJ2-4,-,CASSLGALASGSGDIQYF,TGTGCCAGCAGCTTAGGGGCCCTGGCAAGCGGGAGTGGTGACATTCAGTACTTC
TRBD1,TRBV5-6,TRBJ1-1,-,CASSRSSGGTEAFF,TGTGCCAGCAGCCGATCGTCAGGGGGAACTGAAGCTTTCTTT
-,TRBV10-3,TRBJ2-6,-,CAISGASSGANVLTF,TGTGCCATCAGTGGCGCGAGCTCTGGGGCCAACGTCCTGACTTTC
-,TRBV7-2,TRBJ2-2,-,CASREKMANTGELFF,TGTGCCAGCAGAGAGAAAATGGCGAACACCGGGGAGCTGTTTTTT
-,TRBV5-1,TRBJ1-1,-,CASSLSTGRNTEAFF,TGCGCCAGCAGCTTGTCCACAGGTAGGAACACTGAAGCTTTCTTT
TRBD1,TRBV29-1,TRBJ2-2,-,CSATDRVEGGELFF,TGCAGCGCCACTGACAGGGTCGAGGGCGGGGAGCTGTTTTTT
TRBD2,TRBV5-1,TRBJ2-3,-,CASSLGTSADTQYF,TGCGCCAGCAGCTTAGGGACTAGTGCAGATACGCAGTATTTT
TRBD1,TRBV19,TRBJ1-5,-,CASSQTGGNQPQHF,TGTGCCAGTAGCCAGACAGGGGGCAATCAGCCCCAGCATTTT
TRBD1,TRBV9,TRBJ1-2,-,CASSTGTAHAYGYTF,TGTGCCAGCAGCACCGGGACAGCTCATGCCTATGGCTACACCTTC
-,TRBV11-2,TRBJ1-3,-,CASSLALRSGNTIYF,TGTGCCAGCAGCTTAGCTCTCCGCTCTGGAAACACCATATATTTT
-,TRBV3-1/TRBV3-2,TRBJ1-6,-,CASSQDDSYNSPLHF,TGTGCCAGCAGCCAAGACGACAGCTATAATTCACCCCTCCACTTT
-,TRBV29-1,TRBJ1-5,-,CSVTKSNQPQHF,TGCAGCGTTACAAAGAGCAATCAGCCCCAGCATTTT
TRBD2,TRBV4-2,TRBJ2-7,once,CASSQEGLGTSGSYEQYF,TGTGCCAGCAGCCAAGAGGGGCTCGGGACTAGCGGCTCCTACGAGCAGTACTTC
-,TRBV9,TRBJ2-5,-,CASSVAPSQETQYF,TGTGCCAGCAGCGTAGCTCCCAGTCAAGAGACCCAGTACTTC
TRBD1,TRBV13,TRBJ1-3,-,CASSPGGALGNTIYF,TGTGCCAGCAGCCCAGGGGGCGCGCTTGGAAACACCATATATTTT
-,TRBV4-2,TRBJ2-2,-,CASSQVGRGTTGELFF,TGTGCCAGCAGCCAAGTTGGCAGGGGAACCACCGGGGAGCTGTTTTTT
-,TRBV19,TRBJ1-2,-,CASSISPSDNYGYTF,TGTGCCAGTAGTATAAGTCCGTCAGATAACTATGGCTACACCTTC
TRBD1,TRBV7-2,TRBJ1-1,-,CASSSGQGYTEAFF,TGTGCCAGCAGCTCGGGACAGGGGTACACTGAAGCTTTCTTT
-,TRBV23-1,TRBJ1-2,-,CASSQSPWWSSNSPYNYGYTF,TGCGCCAGCAGTCAATCCCCTTGGTGGAGCTCTAACTCGCCCTATAACTATGGCTACACCTTC
-,TRBV19,TRBJ2-7,-,CASGVGGTSYEQYF,TGTGCCAGTGGAGTGGGAGGGACATCCTACGAGCAGTACTTC
-,TRBV10-3,TRBJ1-4,-,CAISDEGGAEEKLFF,TGTGCCATCAGTGACGAGGGGGGGGCGGAAGAAAAACTGTTTTTT
-,TRBV7-9,TRBJ1-3,-,CASSLARVGNTIYF,TGTGCCAGCAGCTTAGCGCGGGTTGGAAACACCATATATTTT
TRBD2,TRBV19,TRBJ2-2,once,CASSVAGGATGELFF,TGTGCCAGTAGTGTAGCGGGAGGGGCCACCGGGGAGCTGTTTTTT
TRBD1,TRBV2,TRBJ2-7,-,CASRTGTGGHEQYF,TGTGCCAGCAGAACCGGGACAGGGGGCCACGAGCAGTACTTC
-,TRBV19,TRBJ1-2,-,CASSPEGYGYTF,TGTGCCAGTAGTCCCGAGGGCTATGGCTACACCTTC
TRBD1,TRBV9,TRBJ1-1,-,CASSVEGALGTEAFF,TGTGCCAGCAGCGTAGAGGGGGCCCTGGGTACTGAAGCTTTCTTT
TRBD1,TRBV5-1,TRBJ1-2,once,CASSLGQGGYGYTF,TGCGCCAGCAGCCTAGGACAGGGCGGCTATGGCTACACCTTC
-,TRBV7-2,TRBJ2-2,-,CASSTTGTLSGELFF,TGTGCCAGCAGCACCACCGGGACTCTTAGCGGGGAGCTGTTTTTT
TRBD1,TRBV6-1,TRBJ2-5,-,CASSTGPQETQYF,TGTGCCAGCTCGACAGGGCCCCAAGAGACCCAGTACTTC
TRBD2,TRBV6-2/TRBV6-3,TRBJ2-4,-,CASSASGLAGNIQYF,TGTGCCAGCAGTGCGTCGGGACTAGCTGGGAACATTCAGTACTTC
TRBD1,TRBV28,TRBJ1-5,-,CASSLSGQKNQPQHF,TGTGCCAGCAGTTTATCGGGACAGAAGAATCAGCCCCAGCATTTT
TRBD1,TRBV29-1,TRBJ1-1,-,CSVEGTQGAGAFF,TGCAGCGTTGAAGGTACGCAGGGGGCGGGAGCTTTCTTT
-,TRBV30,TRBJ2-2,-,CAWIRTGELFF,TGTGCCTGGATTCGCACCGGGGAGCTGTTTTTT
-,TRBV21-1,TRBJ2-3,-,CASRLLAGGTDTQYF,TGTGCCAGCAGACTTCTAGCGGGAGGAACAGATACGCAGTATTTT
-,TRBV14,TRBJ1-2,-,CASSQGTYGYTF,TGTGCCAGCAGCCAAGGGACATATGGCTACACCTTC
TRBD1,TRBV19,TRBJ2-4,-,CASSEGDRGNKNIQYF,TGTGCCAGTAGTGAGGGGGACAGGGGGAACAAAAACATTCAGTACTTC
TRBD1,TRBV7-9,TRBJ2-7,-,CASSFTGEYEQYF,TGTGCCAGCAGCTTTACAGGGGAATACGAGCAGTACTTC
TRBD1,TRBV6-5,TRBJ1-2,-,CASSHLQGQGGGYTF,TGTGCCAGCAGTCATTTACAGGGACAGGGTGGGGGCTACACCTTC
-,TRBV20-1,TRBJ2-1,-,CSARASREQFF,TGCAGTGCTAGAGCCTCGCGGGAGCAGTTCTTC